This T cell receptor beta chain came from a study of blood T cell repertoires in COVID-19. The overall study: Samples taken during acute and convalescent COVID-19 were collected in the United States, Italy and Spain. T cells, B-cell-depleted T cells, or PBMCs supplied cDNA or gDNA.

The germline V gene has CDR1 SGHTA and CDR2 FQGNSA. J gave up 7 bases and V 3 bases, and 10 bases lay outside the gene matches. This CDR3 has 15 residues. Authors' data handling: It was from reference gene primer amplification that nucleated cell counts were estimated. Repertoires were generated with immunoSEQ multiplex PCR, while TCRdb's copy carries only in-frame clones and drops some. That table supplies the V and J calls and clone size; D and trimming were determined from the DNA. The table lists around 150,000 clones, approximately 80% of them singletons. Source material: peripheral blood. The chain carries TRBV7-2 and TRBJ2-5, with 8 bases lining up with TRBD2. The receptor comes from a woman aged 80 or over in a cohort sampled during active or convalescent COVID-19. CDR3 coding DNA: TGTGCCAGCAGCTTGGGACTAGTGGGAATCGGGACCCAGTACTTC. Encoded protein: CASSLGLVGIGTQYF.